The 26 T cell receptor beta chains reported below all come from one sample, sequenced in a study of CD8+ T cells in alopecia areata. Sequencing templates came from extracted RNA that was reverse transcribed into cDNA. Repertoires were generated with immunoSEQ multiplex PCR, while TCRdb's copy carries only in-frame clones and drops some. The sample records approximately 180,000 clones, 65% to 75% being singletons. Sample: CD8+ T cells sorted from blood, taken at week 0. All receptors come from a human donor with alopecia areata.

The chain has TRBV5-6 and TRBJ1-1; D call uncertain. CDR1 and CDR2 from the germline V gene are SGHDT and YYEEEE. V was pared by 0 bases and J by 6 bases, with 9 bases between. This CDR3 is built from 13 residues. Here the CDR3 reads CASSLGRAAEAFF. The CDR3 DNA reads TGTGCCAGCAGCTTGGGGAGGGCCGCTGAAGCTTTCTTT.

The V call is TRBV7-9, the J call TRBJ1-2; no reliable D call. The germline V gene encodes CDR1 SEHNR and CDR2 FQNEAQ (reference sequence). With 4 bases removed from V and 1 base from J, the gap between germline ends came to 22 bases. This CDR3 contains 18 residues. This chain's CDR3 is CASSSRLRESDFNYGYTF. The CDR3 DNA reads TGTGCCAGCAGCTCCCGCCTCCGGGAGAGCGATTTTAACTATGGCTACACCTTC.

The chain recombines TRBV15 with TRBJ2-5; D not resolved. Between the trimmed V and J ends, which lost 0 bases and 3 bases, there was a span of 8 bases. This CDR3 spans 14 amino acids. Germline V gene lookup returns CDR1 LNHNV and CDR2 YYDKDF (reference sequence). CDR3 sequence reads: CATSRENRKETQYF. CDR3 in DNA: TGTGCCACCAGCAGAGAGAACAGAAAAGAGACCCAGTACTTC.

The chain employs TRBV6-6 and TRBJ1-5; 9 bases agree with TRBD1. The CDR3 runs to 15 residues. The germline gives CDR1 MNHNY, CDR2 SVGAGI (reference sequence). The J segment lost 7 bases and the V segment lost 8 bases, leaving 12 bases of the junction unmatched. The CDR3 sequence is CASSPGQGLGQPQHF. The CDR3 nucleotides read TGTGCCAGCTCCCCGGGACAGGGATTAGGGCAGCCCCAGCATTTT.

The chain recombines TRBV29-1 with TRBJ2-1; 11 bases map to TRBD2. The germline CDR1 and CDR2 sequences are SQVTM and ANQGSEA. The CDR3 has 15 residues. The junction had 4 bases not matched to a gene; V was cut back by 4 bases and J by 2 bases. The CDR3 protein is CSVVVAGGPYNEQFF. As DNA, the CDR3 is TGCAGCGTTGTGGTAGCGGGGGGGCCCTACAATGAGCAGTTCTTC.

V usage is TRBV27 and J usage is TRBJ1-2, with 7 bases matching TRBD1. CDR1 MNHEY and CDR2 SMNVEV come from the germline V gene (reference sequence). The CDR3 has 16 amino acids. V was clipped by 2 bases and J by 7 bases; unmatched bases: 13. CDR3 in amino acids: CASSLIRASGTVGYTF. CDR3 nucleotides: TGTGCCAGCAGTTTAATTCGGGCTAGTGGGACAGTTGGCTACACCTTC.

This chain links TRBV5-6 with TRBJ1-2; maybe TRBD1 (6 bases). Trimming shortened V by 2 bases and J by 0 bases, and 11 bases separated the two germline ends. From germline, CDR1 is SGHDT and CDR2 YYEEEE. The CDR3 runs to 15 residues. The CDR3 loop is CASSLRGQSNYGYTF. Written as DNA, the CDR3 is TGTGCCAGCAGCTTAAGGGGACAATCTAACTATGGCTACACCTTC.

This clone showed up just a few times. The chain joins TRBV10-3 to TRBJ1-2; TRBD1 agrees at 7 bases. Germline V gene data show CDR1 as ENHRY and CDR2 as SYGVKD. This CDR3 has 13 residues. Trimming at V came to 6 bases and at J to 0 bases, leaving 1 base not matched to a gene. The chain's CDR3 is CAISGQANYGYTF. CDR3 nucleotide sequence: TGTGCCATCAGCGGACAGGCTAACTATGGCTACACCTTC.

The table lists this clone with a few counts. V gene TRBV29-1 combines with J gene TRBJ2-2; either TRBD1 or TRBD2 may fit D (5 bases each). V was clipped by 6 bases and J by 5 bases, with 16 bases between them. Germline values: CDR1 SQVTM, CDR2 ANQGSEA. The CDR3 covers 14 residues. The CDR3 is CSVEMGVGTGELFF. In nucleotides, the CDR3 is TGCAGCGTCGAAATGGGGGTTGGTACCGGGGAGCTGTTTTTT.

This chain links TRBV6-5 with TRBJ2-5; a weak D match, TRBD2 (6 bases). From germline, CDR1 is MNHEY and CDR2 SVGAGI. The CDR3 sequence is 16 residues long. Trimming pared 2 bases from V and 0 bases from J, leaving 13 bases between. The CDR3 nucleotides are TGTGCCAGCAGTTACCTGGCGGGGCCGGACCAAGAGACCCAGTACTTC. This sequence encodes CASSYLAGPDQETQYF.

This clone appeared a few times. The gene calls are TRBV29-1 and TRBJ2-7; 8 nucleotides line up with TRBD1. The CDR3 runs 13 residues. Trimming cost V 3 bases and J 3 bases; bases outside gene matches: 4. Germline CDR1 SQVTM, CDR2 ANQGSEA. The CDR3 spells CSVEDRARYEQYF. In DNA form, the CDR3 reads TGCAGCGTTGAGGACAGGGCCCGCTACGAGCAGTACTTC.

The chain is built from TRBV7-9 and TRBJ1-1; a possible D gene is TRBD1 (5 bases). The CDR3 length is 11 residues. CDR1 and CDR2 from the germline V gene are SEHNR and FQNEAQ (reference sequence). Trimming pared 5 bases from V and 8 bases from J, leaving 9 bases between. The CDR3 loop is CASSAGMEAFF. The CDR3 region has the DNA TGTGCCAGCAGCGCAGGGATGGAAGCTTTCTTT.

V and J are TRBV27 and TRBJ2-1, with a weak D call TRBD1 (7 bases). Germline-derived CDR1 and CDR2 are MNHEY and SMNVEV (reference sequence). Trimming pared 8 bases from V and 7 bases from J, leaving 12 bases between. The CDR3 length is 12 residues. CDR3 sequence: CASRQGGNEQFF. The DNA of the CDR3 is TGTGCCAGCCGACAGGGAGGTAATGAGCAGTTCTTC.

The chain uses TRBV27 and TRBJ2-7; 15 bases line up with TRBD2. Trimming cost V 5 bases and J 5 bases; bases outside gene matches: 10. CDR3 length: 17 residues. Germline loops: CDR1 MNHEY, CDR2 SMNVEV (reference sequence). CDR3 sequence (DNA): TGTGCCAGCAGTAACACCCCGGGACTAGCGGGGGGAGACGAGCAGTACTTC. Translated, it gives CASSNTPGLAGGDEQYF.

This clone has a single count. The V and J genes are TRBV7-9 and TRBJ2-2, with D possibly being TRBD2 (6 bases). The germline CDR1 and CDR2 sequences are SEHNR and FQNEAQ (reference sequence). The V gene lost 8 bases and the J gene lost 4 bases, with 11 bases spanning the gap. The CDR3 covers 13 residues. CDR3 residues: CASPTGVTGELFF. CDR3 sequence (DNA): TGTGCCAGCCCGACGGGAGTCACCGGGGAGCTGTTTTTT.

For the CDR3, the DNA is TGCGCCAGCAGCCAAGGGCAGAACTCCTACGAGCAGTACTTC. Translating it yields CASSQGQNSYEQYF. This chain joins TRBV4-1 and TRBJ2-7; D call uncertain. The germline V gene encodes CDR1 MGHRA and CDR2 YSYEKL. V dropped 1 base and J dropped 0 bases, with 7 bases sitting between them. The CDR3 has 14 amino acids.

The chain uses TRBV5-1 and TRBJ2-7; D may be TRBD1 (5 bases). The CDR3 extends over 15 amino acids. Trimming left V 3 bases short and J 7 bases short, with 20 bases between. CDR1 is SGHRS and CDR2 is YFSETQ in the germline V gene. CDR3 coding DNA: TGCGCCAGCAGCTCTTCCAGGGAAACTGCGAGGGAGCAGTACTTC. This sequence encodes CASSSSRETAREQYF.

This clone was counted only a few times. V gene TRBV5-1 combines with J gene TRBJ1-1; D uncertain. Trimming took 1 base from V and 10 from J, leaving 20 bases between them. This CDR3 is built from 15 residues. Germline assignment: CDR1 SGHRS and CDR2 YFSETQ. The CDR3 region is CASSLNRKTFKGAFF. In DNA form, the CDR3 reads TGCGCCAGCAGCTTGAACAGAAAGACTTTCAAGGGAGCTTTCTTT.

This rearrangement joins TRBV7-9 to TRBJ2-1; 10 bases are shared with TRBD2. J lost 4 bases, V lost 1 base, and 4 bases had no gene match. Germline loops: CDR1 SEHNR, CDR2 FQNEAQ (reference sequence). The CDR3 loop spans 16 amino acids. The CDR3 spells CASSLVRTSGYNEQFF. The CDR3 DNA sequence: TGTGCCAGCAGCTTAGTTAGGACTAGCGGATACAATGAGCAGTTCTTC.

The chain couples TRBV13 to TRBJ1-4; 9 nucleotides agree with TRBD1. Germline CDR1 is PRHDT and CDR2 is FYEKMQ (reference sequence). The CDR3 totals 18 residues. V lost 5 bases and J lost 7; bases outside the gene matches: 17. CDR3: CASSPPPGQGIRREKLFF. In DNA form, the CDR3 reads TGTGCCAGCAGCCCACCTCCGGGACAGGGAATCAGACGTGAAAAACTGTTTTTT.

V and J are TRBV4-1 and TRBJ2-7; the D is unclear. CDR3 length: 16 residues. Germline V lookup: CDR1 MGHRA, CDR2 YSYEKL. Trimming cost V 0 bases and J 2 bases, with 14 bases left between them. As DNA, the CDR3 is TGCGCCAGCAGCCAAGAGTTTCCAGGATTGGCCTACGAGCAGTACTTC. This gives the protein CASSQEFPGLAYEQYF.

V usage is TRBV10-3 and J usage is TRBJ1-2; TRBD1 might be the D (5 bases). CDR1 and CDR2 from the germline V gene are ENHRY and SYGVKD. This CDR3 has 14 amino acids. V was cut by 4 bases and J by 8 bases, with 17 bases left in between. This CDR3 reads CAISAAGPLEGYTF. The CDR3 DNA is TGTGCCATCAGTGCCGCGGGACCGCTGGAGGGCTACACCTTC.

This clone occurred once. V gene TRBV29-1 combines with J gene TRBJ1-1; D gene ambiguous. Germline loops: CDR1 SQVTM, CDR2 ANQGSEA. CDR3 length equals 11 residues. V lost 7 bases and J 4 bases, leaving 10 bases between the germline ends. Written as DNA, the CDR3 is TGCAGCGCCAACCGGGGCACTGAAGCTTTCTTT. This gives the protein CSANRGTEAFF.

The chain links TRBV10-3 to TRBJ1-6; perhaps TRBD1 as D (5 bases). Germline CDR1 and CDR2: ENHRY and SYGVKD. V lost 9 bases to trimming and J lost 4 bases, with 10 bases between them. The CDR3 is made up of 13 amino acids. The CDR3 nucleotides read TGTGCCATTACCAGGGAGTATAATTCACCCCTCCACTTT. Its protein product is CAITREYNSPLHF.

The rearrangement uses TRBV29-1 and TRBJ2-6; TRBD1 aligns across 9 bases. The junction had 6 bases not matched to a gene; V was cut back by 6 bases and J by 0 bases. Germline-derived CDR1 and CDR2 are SQVTM and ANQGSEA. CDR3 length: 16 residues. CDR3 residues: CSVGDRDFSGANVLTF. The CDR3 bases are TGCAGCGTGGGGGACAGGGACTTCTCTGGGGCCAACGTCCTGACTTTC.

This clone has more than one count but fewer than ten. The genes are TRBV4-2 and TRBJ2-3; D possibly corresponds to TRBD2 (5 bases). V dropped 2 bases and J dropped 10 bases, with 13 bases sitting between them. This CDR3 comprises 13 residues. The germline gives CDR1 LGHNA, CDR2 YNFKEQ. In nucleotides, the CDR3 is TGTGCCAGCAGCCAATGGAGATCGAGGGCGCAGTATTTT. This sequence encodes CASSQWRSRAQYF.